The subject of this entry is one T cell receptor beta chain. Noted time point: pretreatment peripheral blood. This entry is derived from a study of PD-L1 blockade in urothelial cancer. Whole-study context: About 85% of the 29 patients were males with bladder-origin urothelial cancer. Samples of blood were analyzed 3 weeks (second dose) and 6 weeks after treatment start.

Clones were sequenced by immunoSEQ multiplex PCR, and TCRdb holds only the in-frame ones, with some missing. Of some 53,000 clones listed, around 72% are singletons. Sample: PBMCs, taken around atezolizumab (anti-PD-L1) treatment. The sequence derives from a man between 65 and 85 years old with urothelial cancer.

As DNA, the CDR3 is TGCGCCAGCAGCTTGGGGACTAGCGGAAACTACGAGCAGTACTTC. It codes for CASSLGTSGNYEQYF. The rearrangement links TRBV5-1 to TRBJ2-7; 10 bases fit TRBD2. V gave up 0 bases and J gave up 3 bases; unmatched junction bases: 3. The CDR3 consists of 15 residues. Per the germline V gene, CDR1 is SGHRS and CDR2 is YFSETQ.